The sequence of this T cell receptor beta chain was determined in a study of glioma-infiltrating T cells. This clonotype was recorded a few times. Its antigen is currently unknown. The CDR3 length is 13 residues. Germline CDR1 reads SQVTM; CDR2 reads ANQGSEA. V was clipped by 3 bases and J by 3 bases, with 11 bases between them. Points from the study as a whole: Gliomas, especially low-grade, showed above-expected tissue-blood divergence; non-neoplastic patients showed below.

Amplification of TCR alpha and beta CDR3 regions from RNA used iRepertoire nested multiplex PCR. A single record per CDR3 protein comes from TCRdb applying MiXCR to the multiplex PCR reads. The sample shows approximately 90,000 distinct CDR3 sequences, under 30% of them seen only once. The sequence derives from a human donor with low-grade glioma or glioblastoma, undergoing nonglioma brain surgery, or in good health (not recorded which). The chain has TRBV29-1 and TRBJ2-5; tentatively, D is TRBD2 (7 bases). Specimen: glioma tissue, nonneoplastic brain tissue, or PBMCs (not recorded which). The CDR3 nucleotides are TGCAGCGTTGAGGGGGGGCCGGAAGAGACCCAGTACTTC. Protein sequence: CSVEGGPEETQYF.